The 3 T cell receptor beta chains presented below share a single source sample, sequenced in a study of cytomegalovirus exposure and HLA in healthy donors. Researchers ran the PCR with 60 Vbeta and 13 Jbeta primers. Profiled with immunoSEQ multiplex PCR; TCRdb holds only in-frame clones, not every one. Among about 88,000 clones listed, 69% were seen once. Sequencing was carried out using PBMCs. The origin of the receptors is a man between 50 and 59 years old in good health and CMV-seronegative.

V and J are TRBV7-2 and TRBJ1-5; D call uncertain. The germline V gene has CDR1 SGHTA and CDR2 FQGNSA. This CDR3 comprises 15 residues. Deletions cut 5 bases from V and 0 bases from J, with 11 bases between. The DNA for the CDR3 is TGTGCCAGCAGCCCACAGCTAAGTAGCAATCAGCCCCAGCATTTT. This codes for CASSPQLSSNQPQHF.

The chain links TRBV6-5 to TRBJ2-5; TRBD2 is a possible D gene (6 bases). Trimming took off 5 bases at V and 2 bases at J, with 12 bases between the two ends. The CDR3 is made up of 14 amino acids. Germline lookup yields CDR1 MNHEY and CDR2 SVGAGI. CDR3 sequence reads: CASSPTGVQETQYF. CDR3 coding DNA: TGTGCCAGCAGTCCAACGGGGGTACAAGAGACCCAGTACTTC.

For the CDR3, the DNA is TGTGCCATCAGTGAAAGGACAGGGGGCACTCAGCCCCAGCATTTT. Its translation: CAISERTGGTQPQHF. The gene calls are TRBV10-3 and TRBJ1-5; TRBD1 matches 11 bases. The V gene's germline CDR1 is ENHRY and CDR2 SYGVKD. The CDR3 has 15 residues. The J segment lost 6 bases and the V segment lost 3 bases, leaving 4 bases of the junction unmatched.